The entry that follows covers one TCR beta chain sequence. As yet, its antigen is unknown. Data came from immunoSEQ multiplex PCR; TCRdb stores just in-frame clones and leaves some out. The sample shows some 83,000 clones, 70% to 90% of them seen only once. The sample originates from a study of T cell responses to AZD1222 COVID-19 vaccine. Study details: Pooling covered second doses at about 4 or about 12 weeks. Overall study findings and caveats: Spike-specific TCRs gained breadth and depth after people received two AZD1222 doses.

This specimen consisted of peripheral blood, obtained on day 0 of AZD1222 vaccination. This TCR was sampled from an adult in good health.

CDR3 region: CASSITDLLGYTF. The CDR3 DNA reads TGTGCCAGTAGTATTACGGACCTCCTTGGCTACACCTTC. The V call is TRBV19, the J call TRBJ1-2; the D is unclear. V was pared by 3 bases and J by 7 bases, with 12 bases between. CDR1 LNHDA and CDR2 SQIVND come from the germline V gene (reference sequence). The CDR3 loop spans 13 amino acids.